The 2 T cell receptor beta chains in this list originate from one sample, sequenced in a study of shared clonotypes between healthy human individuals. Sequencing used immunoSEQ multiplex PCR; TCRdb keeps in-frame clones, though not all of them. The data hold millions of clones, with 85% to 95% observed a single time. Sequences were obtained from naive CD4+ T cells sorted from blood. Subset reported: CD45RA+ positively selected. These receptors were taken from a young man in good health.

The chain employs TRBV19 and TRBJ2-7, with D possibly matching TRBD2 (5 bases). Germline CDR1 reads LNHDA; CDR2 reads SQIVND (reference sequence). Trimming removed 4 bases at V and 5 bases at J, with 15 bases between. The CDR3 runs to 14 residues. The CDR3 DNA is TGTGCCAGTAGTAGGATAGAGGGTAACCACGAGCAGTACTTC. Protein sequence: CASSRIEGNHEQYF.

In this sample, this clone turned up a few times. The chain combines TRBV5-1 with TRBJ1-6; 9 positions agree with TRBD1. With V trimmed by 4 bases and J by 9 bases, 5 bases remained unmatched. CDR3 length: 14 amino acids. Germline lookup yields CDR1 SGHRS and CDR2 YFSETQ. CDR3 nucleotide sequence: TGCGCCAGCAGCGCCGGGACAGGGACTTCACCCCTCCACTTT. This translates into CASSAGTGTSPLHF. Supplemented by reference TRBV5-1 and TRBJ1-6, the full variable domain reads KAGVTQTPRYLIKTRGQQVTLSCSPISGHRSVSWYQQTPGQGLQFLFEYFSETQRNKGNFPGRFSGRQFSNSRSEMNVSTLELGDSALYLCASSAGTGTSPLHFGNGTRLTVT.